The rows below give T cell receptor beta chains drawn from one sample of a study of sequential checkpoint blockade in melanoma. Profiling relied on immunoSEQ multiplex PCR, and the TCRdb table lists in-frame clones only, not all of them. The top ten hold approximately 7.3% of the sample, which has approximately 12,000 clones, 70% to 85% seen once. Sequences were derived from CD8+ T cells sorted from blood (inferred from file names), sampled from a patient given nivolumab and ipilimumab in sequence. The source is a human donor with melanoma. Each CDR3 is given with its conserved first and last residue. The D gene is left open where the match is weak. Size tells how often a clone was seen (once, few, many) or the class of an expanded clone, and some rows leave it out.

v_call: TRBV27; clone_size: NA; j_call: TRBJ2-2; d_call: NA; cdr3_aa: CASSKGDTGELFF; cdr3_nt: TGTGCCAGCAGTAAAGGGGACACCGGGGAGCTGTTTTTT
v_call: TRBV28; clone_size: NA; j_call: TRBJ2-7; d_call: NA; cdr3_aa: CASSFPPAGEPYEQYF; cdr3_nt: TGTGCCAGCAGTTTCCCCCCGGCAGGGGAACCCTACGAGCAGTACTTC
v_call: TRBV9; clone_size: NA; j_call: TRBJ2-1; d_call: NA; cdr3_aa: CASSGPGRASYNEQLF; cdr3_nt: TGTGCCAGCAGTGGCCCGGGAAGAGCCTCCTACAATGAGCAGCTCTTC
v_call: TRBV6-4; clone_size: once; j_call: TRBJ2-7; d_call: TRBD2; cdr3_aa: CASTGLAGGYEQYF; cdr3_nt: TGTGCCAGCACCGGACTAGCGGGAGGCTACGAGCAGTACTTC
v_call: TRBV15; clone_size: NA; j_call: TRBJ1-1; d_call: NA; cdr3_aa: CATSRVRGKGMNTEAFF; cdr3_nt: TGTGCCACCAGCAGAGTTAGGGGCAAGGGAATGAACACTGAAGCTTTCTTT
v_call: TRBV27; clone_size: NA; j_call: TRBJ1-5; d_call: NA; cdr3_aa: CASRWGVNQPQHF; cdr3_nt: TGTGCCAGCAGGTGGGGAGTCAATCAGCCCCAGCATTTT
v_call: TRBV7-9; clone_size: NA; j_call: TRBJ1-1; d_call: NA; cdr3_aa: CASSLVLEEAFF; cdr3_nt: TGTGCCAGCAGCTTAGTACTGGAGGAAGCTTTCTTT
v_call: TRBV25-1; clone_size: NA; j_call: TRBJ2-1; d_call: NA; cdr3_aa: CASSVEDWNEQFF; cdr3_nt: TGTGCCAGCAGTGTAGAGGACTGGAATGAGCAGTTCTTC
v_call: TRBV5-3; clone_size: NA; j_call: TRBJ2-7; d_call: NA; cdr3_aa: CARSFSDGTSFYEQYF; cdr3_nt: TGTGCCAGAAGCTTTTCCGACGGGACAAGCTTCTACGAGCAGTACTTC
v_call: TRBV13; clone_size: NA; j_call: TRBJ1-1; d_call: NA; cdr3_aa: CASSASAGGTEAFF; cdr3_nt: TGTGCCAGCAGCGCGTCTGCGGGGGGCACTGAAGCTTTCTTT
v_call: TRBV28; clone_size: few; j_call: TRBJ2-2; d_call: NA; cdr3_aa: CASSLYPGDNTGELFF; cdr3_nt: TGTGCCAGCAGTTTATATCCGGGGGATAACACCGGGGAGCTGTTTTTT
v_call: TRBV5-6; clone_size: NA; j_call: TRBJ2-5; d_call: TRBD2; cdr3_aa: CASSCRTSEKETQYF; cdr3_nt: TGTGCCAGCAGCTGCAGGACTAGCGAAAAAGAGACCCAGTACTTC
v_call: TRBV7-8; clone_size: NA; j_call: TRBJ1-3; d_call: TRBD1; cdr3_aa: CASSLGDRVLGNTIYF; cdr3_nt: TGTGCCAGCAGCTTAGGGGACAGGGTCCTTGGAAACACCATATATTTT
v_call: TRBV11-2; clone_size: NA; j_call: TRBJ1-2; d_call: NA; cdr3_aa: CASSLVGAGDYGYTF; cdr3_nt: TGTGCCAGCAGCTTAGTGGGGGCGGGAGACTATGGCTACACCTTC
v_call: TRBV7-9; clone_size: NA; j_call: TRBJ1-3; d_call: TRBD1; cdr3_aa: CAIDRGPRGTIYF; cdr3_nt: TGTGCCATAGACAGGGGACCGCGCGGCACCATATATTTT
v_call: TRBV6-1; clone_size: NA; j_call: TRBJ1-1; d_call: TRBD1; cdr3_aa: CASSETGGGVNTEAFF; cdr3_nt: TGTGCCAGCAGTGAGACAGGGGGCGGGGTGAACACTGAAGCTTTCTTT
v_call: TRBV27; clone_size: NA; j_call: TRBJ2-1; d_call: TRBD2; cdr3_aa: CASLPLAGSCNEQFF; cdr3_nt: TGTGCCAGCCTTCCTCTAGCGGGATCATGCAATGAGCAGTTCTTC
v_call: TRBV6-1; clone_size: NA; j_call: TRBJ1-6; d_call: NA; cdr3_aa: CASSERESSPLHF; cdr3_nt: TGTGCCAGCAGTGAACGGGAGTCATCACCCCTCCACTTT
v_call: TRBV6-5; clone_size: once; j_call: TRBJ2-3; d_call: NA; cdr3_aa: CASSSRDTLLTDTQYF; cdr3_nt: TGTGCCAGCAGTTCCCGGGACACCCTACTCACAGATACGCAGTATTTT
v_call: TRBV6-1; clone_size: NA; j_call: TRBJ2-3; d_call: NA; cdr3_aa: CASRDNRDADTQYF; cdr3_nt: TGTGCCAGCAGAGACAACAGGGATGCAGATACGCAGTATTTT
v_call: TRBV27; clone_size: NA; j_call: TRBJ2-7; d_call: TRBD1; cdr3_aa: CASKRVGQQATYEQYF; cdr3_nt: TGTGCCAGCAAACGCGTGGGACAGCAGGCTACCTACGAGCAGTACTTC
v_call: TRBV6-1; clone_size: NA; j_call: TRBJ1-4; d_call: TRBD1; cdr3_aa: CASSEGQGSTNEKLFF; cdr3_nt: TGTGCCAGCAGTGAAGGACAGGGTTCAACTAATGAAAAACTGTTTTTT
v_call: TRBV27; clone_size: NA; j_call: TRBJ2-3; d_call: TRBD2; cdr3_aa: CAIPAGASTDTQYF; cdr3_nt: TGTGCCATTCCAGCGGGGGCTAGCACAGATACGCAGTATTTT
v_call: TRBV4-2; clone_size: NA; j_call: TRBJ1-4; d_call: NA; cdr3_aa: CASSQLGEKLFF; cdr3_nt: TGTGCCAGCAGCCAACTAGGAGAAAAACTGTTTTTT
v_call: TRBV7-7; clone_size: NA; j_call: TRBJ2-5; d_call: TRBD2; cdr3_aa: CASSLASGGAETQYF; cdr3_nt: TGTGCTAGCAGCTTGGCTAGCGGGGGGGCGGAGACCCAGTACTTC
v_call: TRBV7-8; clone_size: NA; j_call: TRBJ2-7; d_call: TRBD2; cdr3_aa: CASSAWGGGAGEQYF; cdr3_nt: TGTGCCAGCAGCGCATGGGGCGGGGGGGCAGGAGAGCAGTACTTC
v_call: TRBV28; clone_size: few; j_call: TRBJ2-7; d_call: TRBD2; cdr3_aa: CASRPSGTSVDEQYF; cdr3_nt: TGTGCCAGCAGGCCCTCCGGGACTAGCGTAGACGAGCAGTACTTC
v_call: TRBV10-3; clone_size: NA; j_call: TRBJ2-5; d_call: TRBD1; cdr3_aa: CAINPDREETQYF; cdr3_nt: TGTGCCATCAATCCTGACAGGGAAGAGACCCAGTACTTC
v_call: TRBV27; clone_size: NA; j_call: TRBJ1-4; d_call: NA; cdr3_aa: CASSFLGSGEKLFF; cdr3_nt: TGTGCCAGCAGTTTTCTAGGGTCGGGGGAAAAACTGTTTTTT
v_call: TRBV7-9; clone_size: NA; j_call: TRBJ2-7; d_call: TRBD1; cdr3_aa: CASSTPGTGYEQYF; cdr3_nt: TGTGCCAGCAGCACCCCCGGGACAGGCTACGAGCAGTACTTC
v_call: TRBV9; clone_size: NA; j_call: TRBJ2-2; d_call: TRBD2; cdr3_aa: CASSVAAGANTGELFF; cdr3_nt: TGTGCCAGCAGCGTAGCAGCGGGAGCAAACACCGGGGAGCTGTTTTTT
v_call: TRBV25-1; clone_size: NA; j_call: TRBJ1-2; d_call: NA; cdr3_aa: CASSDRASYGYTF; cdr3_nt: TGTGCCAGCAGTGACAGGGCGAGCTATGGCTACACCTTC
v_call: TRBV4-1; clone_size: NA; j_call: TRBJ1-1; d_call: TRBD1; cdr3_aa: CASSQVRTGQPKAFF; cdr3_nt: TGCGCCAGCAGCCAAGTCAGAACGGGACAGCCTAAAGCTTTCTTT
v_call: TRBV4-2; clone_size: NA; j_call: TRBJ2-2; d_call: TRBD1; cdr3_aa: CASSQEQGGTGELFF; cdr3_nt: TGTGCCAGCAGCCAAGAACAGGGGGGCACCGGGGAGCTGTTTTTT
v_call: TRBV9; clone_size: NA; j_call: TRBJ2-5; d_call: TRBD2; cdr3_aa: CASSSDPRELAGGPRETQYF; cdr3_nt: TGTGCCAGCAGCTCTGATCCCCGTGAGCTAGCGGGGGGGCCCAGAGAGACCCAGTACTTC
v_call: TRBV19; clone_size: NA; j_call: TRBJ2-1; d_call: NA; cdr3_aa: CASSIGGGPSSYNEQFF; cdr3_nt: TGTGCCAGTAGTATAGGTGGGGGCCCCAGCTCCTACAATGAGCAGTTCTTC
v_call: TRBV5-1; clone_size: NA; j_call: TRBJ2-7; d_call: TRBD2; cdr3_aa: CASSSYPRTSIYEQYF; cdr3_nt: TGCGCCAGCAGCTCCTACCCACGGACTAGCATCTACGAGCAGTACTTC
v_call: TRBV5-6; clone_size: NA; j_call: TRBJ2-3; d_call: NA; cdr3_aa: CASSGQYTDTQYF; cdr3_nt: TGTGCCAGCAGCGGACAGTACACAGATACGCAGTATTTT
v_call: TRBV6-5; clone_size: NA; j_call: TRBJ1-2; d_call: TRBD1; cdr3_aa: CASSPTVTGDYGYTF; cdr3_nt: TGTGCCAGCAGTCCCACCGTGACAGGGGACTATGGCTACACCTTC
v_call: TRBV29-1; clone_size: NA; j_call: TRBJ2-5; d_call: TRBD2; cdr3_aa: CSVPRLAGSQETQYF; cdr3_nt: TGCAGCGTTCCTAGGCTAGCGGGAAGCCAAGAGACCCAGTACTTC
v_call: TRBV4-1; clone_size: NA; j_call: TRBJ2-1; d_call: TRBD2; cdr3_aa: CASSRGGAPDEQFF; cdr3_nt: TGCGCCAGCAGCCGGGGAGGGGCGCCGGATGAGCAGTTCTTC
v_call: TRBV13; clone_size: NA; j_call: TRBJ2-5; d_call: NA; cdr3_aa: CASSLWAVQETQYF; cdr3_nt: TGTGCCAGCAGCTTATGGGCAGTTCAAGAGACCCAGTACTTC
v_call: TRBV27; clone_size: NA; j_call: TRBJ2-7; d_call: NA; cdr3_aa: CASSFFRGHYEQYF; cdr3_nt: TGTGCCAGCAGTTTTTTCAGGGGCCACTACGAGCAGTACTTC
v_call: TRBV11-2; clone_size: NA; j_call: TRBJ2-7; d_call: NA; cdr3_aa: CASSLEAGSLYEQYF; cdr3_nt: TGTGCCAGCAGCTTAGAAGCGGGCAGCCTCTACGAGCAGTACTTC
v_call: TRBV7-6; clone_size: NA; j_call: TRBJ1-2; d_call: TRBD1; cdr3_aa: CASSPFDRERDYGYTF; cdr3_nt: TGTGCCAGCAGCCCATTCGACAGGGAGAGGGACTATGGCTACACCTTC